The clone carrying this T cell receptor beta chain was detected only a few times. Its antigen is undetermined. Trimming cost V 5 bases and J 4 bases; bases outside gene matches: 5. The CDR3 runs 14 residues. The use of a sample-barcoded 5' primer and a J-beta primer mix characterized a second PCR of roughly 7 to 12 cycles. TCRdb analysed the 5' RACE reads with MiXCR anew, one entry per CDR3 protein. The table shows hundreds of thousands of distinct CDR3 sequences, with around 54% occurring only once. Healthy Caucasian individuals from Russia aged roughly 6 to 90 served as donors. Each sample had at least 6 million PBMCs isolated. This entry belongs to a study of blood T cells in healthy people across ages. General observations from the study: Not knowing donor CMV status may have confounded expanded clonotype changes. Older individuals had lower TCR beta diversity per million T cells (the decline was roughly linear).

This sequence was found in a man in his sixties in good health. The sample consisted of blood. The rearrangement joins TRBV12-3 or TRBV12-4 to TRBJ2-1; 7 bases agree with TRBD1. The chain's CDR3 is CASSLRTGYNEQFF. CDR3 DNA: TGTGCCAGCAGTCTACGGACAGGTTACAATGAGCAGTTCTTC.